This T cell receptor (beta chain) was profiled in a study of CD8+ T cells in alopecia areata. In regard to this clone: The antigen is unknown.

Study-wide results and limits: Lesional scalp exceeded normal scalp in clonality, especially in alopecia totalis/universalis.

The sequencing template was cDNA reverse transcribed from extracted RNA. Clones were sequenced by immunoSEQ multiplex PCR, and TCRdb holds only the in-frame ones, with some missing. The profile shows around 120,000 clones, about 61% of them singletons. This CDR3 contains 13 residues. V was cut by 1 base and J by 5 bases, with 11 bases left in between. Germline values: CDR1 GTSNPN, CDR2 SVGIG (reference sequence). The chain uses TRBV30 and TRBJ2-5; D is perhaps TRBD1 (6 bases). The specimen sequenced was CD4+ T cells sorted from blood. The sequence came from a human donor in good health. The CDR3: CAWSGGLGETQYF. Written as DNA, the CDR3 is TGTGCCTGGAGTGGGGGGCTGGGGGAGACCCAGTACTTC.